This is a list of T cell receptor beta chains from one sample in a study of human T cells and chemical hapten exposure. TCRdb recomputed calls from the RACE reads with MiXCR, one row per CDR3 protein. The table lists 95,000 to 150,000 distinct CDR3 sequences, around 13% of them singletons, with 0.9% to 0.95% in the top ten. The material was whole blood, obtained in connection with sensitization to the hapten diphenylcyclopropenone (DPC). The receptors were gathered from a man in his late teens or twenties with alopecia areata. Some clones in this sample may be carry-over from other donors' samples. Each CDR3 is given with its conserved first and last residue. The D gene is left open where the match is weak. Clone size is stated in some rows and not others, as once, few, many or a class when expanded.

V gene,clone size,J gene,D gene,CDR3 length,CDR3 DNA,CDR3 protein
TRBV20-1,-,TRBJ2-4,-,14,TGCAGTGCAGAACAGGGAAGGTCCAAAAACATTCAGTACTTC,CSAEQGRSKNIQYF
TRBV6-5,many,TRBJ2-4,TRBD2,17,TGTGCCAGCAGTTCCGTTAGCGGGGGAAGGGGGAAGAACATTCAGTACTTC,CASSSVSGGRGKNIQYF
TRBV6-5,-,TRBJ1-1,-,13,TGTGCCAGCAGTTACTCCTACGGCACTGAAGCTTTCTTT,CASSYSYGTEAFF
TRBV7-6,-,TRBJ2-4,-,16,TGTGCCAGCAGCTTAGGGGGATGGGGGGCCAAAAACATTCAGTACTTC,CASSLGGWGAKNIQYF
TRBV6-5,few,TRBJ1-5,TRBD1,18,TGTGCCAGCAGTTACTCGAGGGATGGAGGACAGGGGGATCAGCCCCAGCATTTT,CASSYSRDGGQGDQPQHF
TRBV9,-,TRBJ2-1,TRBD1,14,TGTGCCAGCAGCGAGACCTACAGGGGAAATGAGCAGTTCTTC,CASSETYRGNEQFF
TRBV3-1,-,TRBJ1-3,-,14,TGTGCCAGCACCAATGTGAGTCCTGGAAACACCATATATTTT,CASTNVSPGNTIYF
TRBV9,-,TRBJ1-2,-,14,TGTGCCAGCAGCGTAGCCGAGGGAAACTATGGCTACACCTTC,CASSVAEGNYGYTF
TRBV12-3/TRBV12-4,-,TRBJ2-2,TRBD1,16,TGTGCCAGCAGTTTGGGGACAGGGGTGTACACCGGGGAGCTGTTTTTT,CASSLGTGVYTGELFF
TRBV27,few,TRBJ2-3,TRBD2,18,TGTGCCAGCAGTTCGCTCCTACTAGCGGGGGTTGGCACAGATACGCAGTATTTT,CASSSLLLAGVGTDTQYF
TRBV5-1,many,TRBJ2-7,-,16,TGCGCCAGCAGCTTGGTAGCAGTCCTTGGCACCTACGAGCAGTACTTC,CASSLVAVLGTYEQYF
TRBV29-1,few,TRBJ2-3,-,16,TGCAGCGCAGTCCCGGTACGGGTAACTAGCACAGATACGCAGTATTTT,CSAVPVRVTSTDTQYF
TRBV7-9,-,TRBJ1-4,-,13,TGTGCCAGCAAAGAGGAAATAAGGGAAAAACTGTTTTTT,CASKEEIREKLFF
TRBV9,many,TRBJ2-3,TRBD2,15,TGTGCCAGCAGCGTAGCGGGGGGGGCCTGGGATACGCAGTATTTT,CASSVAGGAWDTQYF
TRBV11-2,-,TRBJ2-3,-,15,TGTGCCAGCAGCTTCGGACGGGGAAGACCAGATACGCAGTATTTT,CASSFGRGRPDTQYF
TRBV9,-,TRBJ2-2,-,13,TGTGCCAGCAGCGTAGGGGCGCCCGGGGAGCTGTTTTTT,CASSVGAPGELFF
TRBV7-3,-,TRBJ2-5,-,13,TGTGCCAGCAGCTTGAATCACCAAGAGACCCAGTACTTC,CASSLNHQETQYF
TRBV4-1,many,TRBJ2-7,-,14,TGCGCCAGCAGCCAACAAACAGGGACCTACGAGCAGTACTTC,CASSQQTGTYEQYF
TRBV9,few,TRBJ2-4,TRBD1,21,TGTGCCAGCAGCGTAGCTGATATCGACAGGGCCCAGAGGGGAGCCAAAAACATTCAGTACTTC,CASSVADIDRAQRGAKNIQYF
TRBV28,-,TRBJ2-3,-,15,TGTGCCAGCAGTTTAAGACTAGGGGGCACAGATACGCAGTATTTT,CASSLRLGGTDTQYF
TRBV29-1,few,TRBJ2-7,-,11,TGCAGCGTTGACATCTCCTACGAGCAGTACTTC,CSVDISYEQYF
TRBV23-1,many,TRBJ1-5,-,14,TGCGCCAGCAGTCAATCGCATCAGGCTCAGCCCCAGCATTTT,CASSQSHQAQPQHF
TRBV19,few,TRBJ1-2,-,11,TGTGCCAGTAGTATTGCTGCGGGCTACACCTTC,CASSIAAGYTF
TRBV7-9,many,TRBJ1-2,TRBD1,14,TGTGCCAGCAGCTTCGGACAGGGGAACTATGGCTACACCTTC,CASSFGQGNYGYTF
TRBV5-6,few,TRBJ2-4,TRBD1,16,TGTGCCAGCAGCTGGAAGGACAGGGGAGTTTTGAACATTCAGTACTTC,CASSWKDRGVLNIQYF
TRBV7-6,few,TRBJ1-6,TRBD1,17,TGTGCCAGCAGCTTAGCCGAACCGGGACAGATGAATTCACCCCTCCACTTT,CASSLAEPGQMNSPLHF
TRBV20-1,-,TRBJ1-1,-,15,TGCAGTGCTAGAGAAAGGGGTAAAAGGGACACTGAAGCTTTCTTT,CSARERGKRDTEAFF
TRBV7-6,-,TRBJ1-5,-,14,TGTGCCAGCGGCCAGGACACACGAGGGCAGCCCCAGCATTTT,CASGQDTRGQPQHF
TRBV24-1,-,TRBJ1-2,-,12,TGTGCCACCAAGGACGAAAACTATGGCTACACCTTC,CATKDENYGYTF
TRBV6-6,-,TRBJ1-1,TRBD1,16,TGTGCCAGCAGTGGACCGGGACAGGGTGAAGGCACTGAAGCTTTCTTT,CASSGPGQGEGTEAFF
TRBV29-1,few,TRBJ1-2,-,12,TGCAGCGTTGATCTGTCCTCAGATAGCTACACCTTC,CSVDLSSDSYTF
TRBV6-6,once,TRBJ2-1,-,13,TGTGCCAGCGTAGGACAGCCGACTAATGAGCAGTTCTTC,CASVGQPTNEQFF
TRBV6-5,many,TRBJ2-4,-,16,TGTGCCAGCAGACCAACAGGGTTTGTCGCCAAAAACATTCAGTACTTC,CASRPTGFVAKNIQYF
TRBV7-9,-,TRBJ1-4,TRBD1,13,TGTGCCACCCGTGGACAGGGACATGAAAAACTGTTTTTT,CATRGQGHEKLFF
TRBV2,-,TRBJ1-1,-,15,TGTGCCAGCAAAAAGGTAGATGGACCGGGCACTGAAGCTTTCTTT,CASKKVDGPGTEAFF
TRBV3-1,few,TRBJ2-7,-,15,TGTGCCAGCAGCCAAGAACAGGGCCGAGGATACGAGCAGTACTTC,CASSQEQGRGYEQYF
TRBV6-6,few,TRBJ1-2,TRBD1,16,TGTGCCAGCAGTTACACAACAGGGGCCGATAACTATGGCTACACCTTC,CASSYTTGADNYGYTF
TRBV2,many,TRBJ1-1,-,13,TGTGCCAGCAGCGTCAGGATGAACACTGAAGCTTTCTTT,CASSVRMNTEAFF
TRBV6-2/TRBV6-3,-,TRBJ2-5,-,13,TGTGCCAGCAGCAGTACCAATCGAGAGACCCAGTACTTC,CASSSTNRETQYF
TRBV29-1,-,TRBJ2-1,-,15,TGCAGCGCCTCCGGCCCCTCACCCCCCTACAATGAGCAGTTCTTC,CSASGPSPPYNEQFF